This is a list of T cell receptor beta chains from one sample in a study of CD8 T cells in Susac syndrome. TCRdb fed the immunoSEQ multiplex PCR reads into MiXCR, producing one record per CDR3 protein. The sample includes 150,000 to 200,000 distinct CDR3 sequences, approximately 95% of them seen just once. The sequenced sample consisted of CD8+ T cells from PBMCs. These TCRs come from a human donor with Susac syndrome. Both conserved end residues are part of each CDR3. A D gene is named only where the DNA matches it firmly. Only part of the rows carry a size: once, few, many, or a class if the clone is expanded.

clone_size: -
d_call: TRBD1
v_call: TRBV29-1
j_call: TRBJ1-1
cdr3_aa: CSFDRDLAEAFF
cdr3_nt: TGCAGCTTCGACAGGGATCTGGCTGAAGCTTTCTTT

clone_size: once
d_call: -
v_call: TRBV2
j_call: TRBJ1-1
cdr3_aa: CASIKGRRTEAFF
cdr3_nt: TGTGCCAGCATAAAGGGGAGGAGGACTGAAGCTTTCTTT

clone_size: -
d_call: TRBD2
v_call: TRBV10-3
j_call: TRBJ2-7
cdr3_aa: CAVRREDSYEQYF
cdr3_nt: TGTGCCGTTCGGCGGGAGGACTCCTACGAGCAGTACTTC

clone_size: -
d_call: -
v_call: TRBV9
j_call: TRBJ2-6
cdr3_aa: CATGGSLPSGANVLTF
cdr3_nt: TGTGCCACCGGGGGCTCCTTACCCTCTGGGGCCAACGTCCTGACTTTC

clone_size: -
d_call: -
v_call: TRBV6-5
j_call: TRBJ1-2
cdr3_aa: CASSYTKSQAPLGYTF
cdr3_nt: TGTGCCAGCAGTTACACAAAGTCACAGGCTCCCCTAGGCTACACCTTC

clone_size: -
d_call: TRBD2
v_call: TRBV13
j_call: TRBJ2-1
cdr3_aa: CASSASGGGVDEQFF
cdr3_nt: TGTGCCAGCAGCGCTAGCGGGGGAGGTGTCGATGAGCAGTTCTTC

clone_size: -
d_call: -
v_call: TRBV7-9
j_call: TRBJ1-2
cdr3_aa: CASTRAGTQVYTF
cdr3_nt: TGTGCCAGCACCCGAGCCGGGACGCAGGTATACACCTTC

clone_size: once
d_call: TRBD1
v_call: TRBV14
j_call: TRBJ2-7
cdr3_aa: CASSQVGWTGAHEQYF
cdr3_nt: TGTGCCAGCAGCCAAGTCGGCTGGACAGGGGCCCACGAGCAGTACTTC

clone_size: -
d_call: TRBD2
v_call: TRBV6-5
j_call: TRBJ2-3
cdr3_aa: CASGRLAGATDTQYF
cdr3_nt: TGTGCCAGCGGAAGACTAGCGGGGGCCACAGATACGCAGTATTTT

clone_size: -
d_call: TRBD2
v_call: TRBV20-1
j_call: TRBJ2-5
cdr3_aa: CSARDAGARETQYF
cdr3_nt: TGCAGTGCTAGAGATGCGGGAGCACGTGAGACCCAGTACTTC

clone_size: -
d_call: -
v_call: TRBV5-1
j_call: TRBJ2-4
cdr3_aa: CASSLFHRDGGENIQYF
cdr3_nt: TGCGCCAGCAGCTTGTTCCACCGGGACGGAGGGGAAAACATTCAGTACTTC

clone_size: -
d_call: -
v_call: TRBV11-2
j_call: TRBJ2-1
cdr3_aa: CASSLEGGTIYNEQFF
cdr3_nt: TGTGCCAGCAGCTTAGAAGGTGGTACTATCTACAATGAGCAGTTCTTC

clone_size: -
d_call: -
v_call: TRBV11-2
j_call: TRBJ1-5
cdr3_aa: CASSLGVQVNQPQHF
cdr3_nt: TGTGCCAGCAGCTTAGGAGTACAGGTGAATCAGCCCCAGCATTTT

clone_size: -
d_call: -
v_call: TRBV13
j_call: TRBJ1-2
cdr3_aa: CASSLGPLAEENYGYTF
cdr3_nt: TGTGCCAGCAGCTTAGGCCCGTTGGCGGAAGAAAACTATGGCTACACCTTC

clone_size: few
d_call: TRBD2
v_call: TRBV9
j_call: TRBJ2-7
cdr3_aa: CASSVGTSGGKGYEQYF
cdr3_nt: TGTGCCAGCAGCGTCGGGACTAGCGGGGGTAAGGGCTACGAGCAGTACTTC

clone_size: -
d_call: -
v_call: TRBV24-1
j_call: TRBJ2-7
cdr3_aa: CATSDSRKQYF
cdr3_nt: TGTGCCACCAGTGATTCGAGGAAGCAGTACTTC

clone_size: -
d_call: -
v_call: TRBV9
j_call: TRBJ1-5
cdr3_aa: CASSVAGSAQPQHF
cdr3_nt: TGTGCCAGCAGCGTAGCGGGCAGCGCCCAGCCCCAGCATTTT

clone_size: -
d_call: -
v_call: TRBV9
j_call: TRBJ1-1
cdr3_aa: CASSVDPGKNEAFF
cdr3_nt: TGTGCCAGCAGCGTAGATCCAGGGAAAAATGAAGCTTTCTTT